The 22 T cell receptor beta chains in this list originate from one sample, sequenced in a study of T cells in narcolepsy. Here immunoSEQ multiplex PCR was the method, and the copy in TCRdb shows in-frame clones only, minus some. The sample has about 35,000 clones, roughly 77% seen once. Sequenced input: memory (CD45RA-) CD4+ T cells from blood. Receptors were obtained from a human donor in good health.

A single count supports this clone. The chain combines TRBV5-1 with TRBJ2-7; D remains ambiguous. The V and J ends lost 9 bases and 0 bases respectively, with 16 bases between them. Germline lookup yields CDR1 SGHRS and CDR2 YFSETQ. CDR3 length: 14 amino acids. The CDR3 DNA sequence: TGCGCCAACAAGGCTCAGGTTAGCTCCTACGAGCAGTACTTC. Translated: CANKAQVSSYEQYF.

The chain couples TRBV5-8 to TRBJ1-1; D is perhaps TRBD1 (5 bases). Germline-derived CDR1 and CDR2 are SGHTS and YDEGEE. Deletions cut 4 bases from V and 5 bases from J, with 18 bases between. This CDR3 region has 15 residues. CDR3 sequence: CASSVSWGGGTEAFF. In nucleotides, the CDR3 is TGTGCCAGCAGCGTCTCGTGGGGGGGTGGTACTGAAGCTTTCTTT. Together with reference TRBV5-8 and TRBJ1-1, the CDR3 gives the full variable domain: EAGVTQSPTHLIKTRGQQATLRCSPISGHTSVYWYQQALGLGLQFLLWYDEGEERNRGNFPPRFSGRQFPNYSSELNVNALELEDSALYLCASSVSWGGGTEAFFGQGTRLTVV.

The chain uses TRBV18 and TRBJ2-2; D is unresolved. The length of the CDR3 is 12 residues. The V and J ends lost 3 bases and 8 bases respectively, with 7 bases between them. Germline V gives CDR1 KGHSH, CDR2 LQKENI. The CDR3 here is CASSPRGGELFF. Written as DNA, the CDR3 is TGTGCCAGCTCACCGCGTGGAGGGGAGCTGTTTTTT.

The rearrangement uses TRBV6-6 and TRBJ2-7; a possible D gene is TRBD1 (6 bases). Germline values: CDR1 MNHNY, CDR2 SVGAGI (reference sequence). CDR3 length: 14 residues. V shed 5 bases and J shed 5 bases, with 16 bases lying between them. The CDR3 DNA follows: TGTGCCAGCAGTCAACAGGGTACAATCGACGAGCAGTACTTC. This translates into CASSQQGTIDEQYF.

This sequence joins TRBV27 and TRBJ2-6; 7 positions match TRBD1. The CDR3 length is 16 residues. V was clipped by 3 bases and J by 5 bases; unmatched bases: 7. CDR1 is MNHEY and CDR2 is SMNVEV in the germline V gene (reference sequence). The CDR3 region is CASSFRQGERANVLTF. The CDR3 DNA reads TGTGCCAGCAGTTTCCGACAGGGAGAAAGGGCCAACGTCCTGACTTTC.

This chain connects TRBV5-1 to TRBJ1-6, with D unclear. V lost 3 bases, J lost 9 bases, and 13 bases lay in between. Germline CDR1 is SGHRS and CDR2 is YFSETQ. The CDR3 consists of 14 residues. The chain's CDR3 is CASSSRPEASPLHF. In DNA, the CDR3 is TGCGCCAGCAGCTCCCGACCGGAGGCTTCACCCCTCCACTTT. The variable domain in full, with the rest retrieved from reference TRBV5-1 and TRBJ1-6, is KAGVTQTPRYLIKTRGQQVTLSCSPISGHRSVSWYQQTPGQGLQFLFEYFSETQRNKGNFPGRFSGRQFSNSRSEMNVSTLELGDSALYLCASSSRPEASPLHFGNGTRLTVT.

This chain's CDR3 is CASSQVKKGGNEQFF. The CDR3 nucleotides are TGCGCCAGCAGCCAAGTTAAGAAGGGTGGCAATGAGCAGTTCTTC. The chain carries TRBV4-1 and TRBJ2-1, with D unclear. Germline V gene sequence: CDR1 MGHRA, CDR2 YSYEKL. V lost 1 base to trimming and J lost 6 bases, with 13 bases between them. This CDR3 spans 15 amino acids.

The genes are TRBV5-8 and TRBJ2-7, with 8 bases fitting TRBD1. CDR1 is SGHTS and CDR2 is YDEGEE in the germline V gene. Trimming removed 4 bases from V and 3 bases from J; junction bases left unmatched: 3. The CDR3 is made up of 13 amino acids. The DNA for the CDR3 is TGTGCCAGCAGCATGGACAGGGACTACGAGCAGTACTTC. Translating gives CASSMDRDYEQYF.

The CDR3 DNA reads as TGTGCCAGCAGGGGACTGAGCTCCTACAATGAGCAGTTCTTC. Its translation: CASRGLSSYNEQFF. The chain couples TRBV6-1 to TRBJ2-1; a weak D match, TRBD2 (6 bases). CDR3 length: 14 residues. CDR1 is MNHNS, CDR2 SASEGT, per germline. Trimming removed 6 bases at V and 0 bases at J, with 9 bases between.

This chain connects TRBV6-1 to TRBJ2-5, with TRBD1 identical over 7 bases. Germline CDR1 reads MNHNS; CDR2 reads SASEGT. The CDR3 runs 13 residues. J lost 1 base, V lost 7 bases, and 3 bases had no gene match. The CDR3 DNA is TGTGCCAGCAACGACAGGGTCCAAGAGACCCAGTACTTC. Translation gives CASNDRVQETQYF.

The V call is TRBV9, the J call TRBJ1-1, with TRBD1 matching 7 bases. Germline CDR1 and CDR2: SGDLS and YYNGEE. CDR3 length equals 17 residues. The V and J ends lost 3 bases and 1 base, in that order; junction bases with no gene match: 12. The CDR3 spells CASSARQGGPQNTEAFF. In nucleotides, the CDR3 is TGTGCCAGCAGCGCGCGACAGGGTGGGCCGCAGAACACTGAAGCTTTCTTT.

J is TRBJ2-5 and V is TRBV19; 10 bases line up with TRBD1. This CDR3 spans 15 amino acids. Trimming cost V 5 bases and J 4 bases; bases outside gene matches: 7. Per the germline V gene, CDR1 is LNHDA and CDR2 is SQIVND (reference sequence). For the CDR3, the DNA is TGTGCCAGTAGTCCGGAGACAGGGGGCGCAGAGACCCAGTACTTC. It encodes CASSPETGGAETQYF.

The chain joins TRBV11-2 to TRBJ2-7, with 8 bases aligning to TRBD2. The V gene's germline CDR1 is SGHAT and CDR2 FQNNGV. V was clipped by 3 bases and J by 0 bases; unmatched bases: 1. The CDR3 length is 14 residues. The CDR3 DNA reads TGTGCCAGCAGCTTGGGACTAGTCTCCTACGAGCAGTACTTC. Translated, it gives CASSLGLVSYEQYF.

Only one count was recorded for this clone. The V gene is TRBV2, the J gene TRBJ2-3, with D possibly being TRBD1 (6 bases). Trimming shortened V by 6 bases and J by 2 bases, and 15 bases separated the two germline ends. CDR3 length: 15 amino acids. Germline V CDR1 and CDR2: SNHLY, FYNNEI. In DNA form, the CDR3 reads TGTGCCAGCAGGTACCGGGACACAAACACAGATACGCAGTATTTT. As protein: CASRYRDTNTDTQYF.

This clone was counted only a few times. This chain uses TRBV7-8 with TRBJ2-2; 8 nucleotides match TRBD1. Germline V gene lookup returns CDR1 SGHVS and CDR2 FQNEAQ. J was trimmed by 4 bases and V by 5 bases; bases with no gene match: 9. The CDR3 length is 16 residues. The DNA for the CDR3 is TGTGCCAGCAGCCCTTCGGACAGGGCGGGCACCGGGGAGCTGTTTTTT. It specifies CASSPSDRAGTGELFF.

This clone was seen just once. The V call is TRBV5-1, the J call TRBJ2-7; TRBD2 might be the D (6 bases). V gave up 0 bases and J gave up 6 bases, with 7 bases separating them. CDR1 is SGHRS, CDR2 YFSETQ, per germline. The CDR3 is 12 residues long. CDR3 nucleotides: TGCGCCAGCAGCTTGGGGGAGGCCGAGCAGTACTTC. Translation gives CASSLGEAEQYF.

This chain uses TRBV11-3 with TRBJ2-5; 7 bases are a match to TRBD1. Germline loops: CDR1 SGHNT, CDR2 YENEEA. The CDR3 totals 14 residues. J lost 3 bases, V lost 3 bases, and 4 bases had no gene match. CDR3 nucleotides: TGTGCCAGCAGCTTGACAGGGTTGAAAGAGACCCAGTACTTC. This encodes CASSLTGLKETQYF.

The V call is TRBV2, the J call TRBJ1-3; D perhaps matches TRBD1 (6 bases). Germline V gives CDR1 SNHLY, CDR2 FYNNEI. The CDR3 is 14 residues long. Between the trimmed V and J ends, which lost 5 bases and 4 bases, there was a span of 12 bases. The CDR3 sequence is CASSPTGYGNTIYF. CDR3 in DNA: TGTGCCAGCAGTCCAACAGGGTACGGAAACACCATATATTTT.

CDR3 sequence reads: CASSLDSLGLAGGETQYF. The CDR3 coding sequence is TGTGCCAGCAGCTTAGATTCACTCGGACTAGCGGGCGGAGAGACCCAGTACTTC. The chain joins TRBV11-2 to TRBJ2-5; TRBD2 matches at 11 bases. CDR3 length equals 18 residues. The trim removed 0 bases at V and 4 bases at J, leaving 10 bases unmatched. Germline V gene sequence: CDR1 SGHAT, CDR2 FQNNGV.

V is TRBV28 and J is TRBJ2-7; D not resolved. V was shortened by 5 bases and J by 3 bases, with 17 bases between the two germline ends. Germline-derived CDR1 and CDR2 are MDHEN and SYDVKM. The CDR3 totals 15 residues. CDR3 residues: CASSPIGQLLYEQYF. CDR3 in DNA: TGTGCCAGCAGTCCTATTGGGCAGCTACTCTACGAGCAGTACTTC.

The J gene is TRBJ2-2, the V gene TRBV7-3; 8 bases match TRBD1. The V gene's germline CDR1 is SGHTA and CDR2 FQGTGA. Unmatched junction bases numbered 2, after V lost 4 bases and J lost 7 bases. The CDR3 has 13 residues. CDR3 DNA: TGTGCCAGCAGCTACAGGGGGTTCGGGGAGCTGTTTTTT. This gives the protein CASSYRGFGELFF.

This chain joins TRBV10-2 and TRBJ1-6; D unclear. Germline V lookup: CDR1 WSHSY, CDR2 SAAADI. With 0 bases removed from V and 10 bases from J, the gap between germline ends came to 10 bases. The CDR3 runs to 14 residues. CDR3 residues: CASSESLRESPLHF. CDR3 coding DNA: TGCGCCAGCAGTGAGTCGCTCCGGGAGTCACCCCTCCACTTT.